The 20 T cell receptor beta chains below come from one sample, sequenced in a study of T cells in Graves' hyperthyroidism and ophthalmopathy. Authors of the study amplified TCR beta CDR3 regions from RNA transcripts. A first-round RT-PCR of the TCR CDR3 used the HTBI primer set. TCRdb called the multiplex PCR reads again in MiXCR, with one record for every CDR3 protein. This sample carries about 400,000 distinct CDR3 sequences, 11% to 15% of them seen once, and the ten largest clones take around 28%. The sequenced material came from blood. Receptors were obtained from a man aged 50 or older with Graves' ophthalmopathy.

This clonotype was recorded at least ten times. The gene calls are TRBV20-1 and TRBJ1-5; D might be TRBD1 (5 bases). Between the trimmed V and J ends, which lost 1 base and 4 bases, there was a span of 11 bases. From germline, CDR1 is DFQATT and CDR2 SNEGSKA (reference sequence). The CDR3 is 14 amino acids. CDR3 sequence reads: CSARAARGNQPQHF. The CDR3 DNA is TGCAGTGCTAGAGCTGCTCGGGGGAATCAGCCCCAGCATTTT.

Many counts were recorded for this clonotype. The chain carries TRBV19 and TRBJ2-1; D is unresolved. Looked up from germline, CDR1 is LNHDA and CDR2 is SQIVND (reference sequence). Trimming took off 5 bases at V and 0 bases at J, with 11 bases between the two ends. The CDR3 contains 15 residues. This chain's CDR3 is CASSPTPSSYNEQFF. As DNA, the CDR3 is TGTGCCAGTAGTCCGACACCGAGCTCCTACAATGAGCAGTTCTTC.

This chain joins TRBV9 and TRBJ1-3; TRBD1 is a possible D gene (5 bases). Trimming removed 2 bases from V and 2 bases from J, with 8 bases in between. Germline-derived CDR1 and CDR2 are SGDLS and YYNGEE. This CDR3 comprises 14 residues. The CDR3 sequence is CASSVARAGNTIYF. The CDR3 DNA sequence: TGTGCCAGCAGCGTTGCCAGGGCTGGAAACACCATATATTTT.

The chain is built from TRBV20-1 and TRBJ1-4; D is unresolved. Germline V gene lookup returns CDR1 DFQATT and CDR2 SNEGSKA (reference sequence). The CDR3 extends over 13 amino acids. This CDR3 is CSAPSGSGKKLFF. CDR3 DNA sequence: TGCAGCGCTCCCTCGGGCTCCGGGAAAAAACTGTTTTTT.

This clonotype appeared many times. This chain uses TRBV5-6 with TRBJ2-7; TRBD2 matches at 7 bases. The CDR3 length is 14 residues. Looked up from germline, CDR1 is SGHDT and CDR2 is YYEEEE. With 4 bases clipped from V and 2 bases from J, the junction kept 6 bases outside the gene matches. The CDR3 sequence: CASSSPGLAYEQYF. CDR3 bases: TGTGCCAGCAGCAGCCCAGGACTAGCCTACGAGCAGTACTTC.

This clonotype was found many times. J is TRBJ1-4 and V is TRBV28, with D hard to call. The CDR3 has 16 amino acids. V was trimmed by 4 bases and J by 3 bases, leaving 15 bases between them. Germline V gene data show CDR1 as MDHEN and CDR2 as SYDVKM. Written as DNA, the CDR3 is TGTGCCAGCAGTTCACCTCCGGGAGAATCTAATGAAAAACTGTTTTTT. Encoded protein: CASSSPPGESNEKLFF.

This clonotype was found many times. V is TRBV30 and J is TRBJ1-2; D ambiguous. The V and J ends lost 0 bases and 7 bases respectively, with 15 bases between them. The CDR3 contains 14 residues. CDR1 is GTSNPN, CDR2 SVGIG, per germline (reference sequence). CDR3: CAWSVHLGKGGYTF. DNA of the CDR3: TGTGCCTGGAGTGTACACCTAGGGAAGGGTGGCTACACCTTC. Combining the CDR3 with reference TRBV30 and TRBJ1-2 gives the whole variable domain SQTIHQWPATLVQPVGSPLSLECTVEGTSNPNLYWYRQAAGRGLQLLFYSVGIGQISSEVPQNLSASRPQDRQFILSSKKLLLSDSGFYLCAWSVHLGKGGYTFGSGTRLTVV.

This clonotype was counted ten times or more. The chain couples TRBV28 to TRBJ1-4, with TRBD1 matching over 8 bases. V trimming: 8 bases; J trimming: 2 bases; junction bases outside the gene matches: 7. The CDR3 is 15 amino acids. The germline gives CDR1 MDHEN, CDR2 SYDVKM. CDR3 sequence reads: CASLGRGRTNEKLFF. The CDR3, as DNA: TGTGCCAGCCTCGGCAGGGGGCGTACTAATGAAAAACTGTTTTTT.

In this sample, this clonotype turned up many times. The rearrangement uses TRBV3-1 and TRBJ2-5; 7 bases are shared with TRBD2. This CDR3 has 16 residues. The V gene's germline CDR1 is LGHDT and CDR2 YNNKEL (reference sequence). Germline trimming cut 0 bases from V and 4 bases from J; bases unmatched to any gene: 8. The CDR3: CASSQDLGGGTETQYF. The DNA of the CDR3 is TGTGCCAGCAGCCAAGATTTGGGGGGGGGGACAGAGACCCAGTACTTC.

This clonotype was counted only a few times. With a much larger clone just one base away, this may be a read error. The genes are TRBV2 and TRBJ2-7; D uncertain. The CDR3 spans 11 residues. Trimming stripped 5 bases from V and 2 bases from J, with 4 bases between. Germline CDR1 SNHLY, CDR2 FYNNEI. CDR3 sequence: CASSHTYEQYF. For the CDR3, the DNA is TGTGCCAGCAGTCACACCTACGAGCAGTACTTC.

This clonotype was detected ten times or more. V gene TRBV11-2 combines with J gene TRBJ2-7, with TRBD2 as a possible D gene (6 bases). The germline gives CDR1 SGHAT, CDR2 FQNNGV. The CDR3 length is 16 residues. Trimming removed 5 bases at V and 2 bases at J, with 19 bases between. The chain's CDR3 is CASSRRLLATPYEQYF. CDR3 bases: TGTGCCAGCAGCCGACGCCTTCTAGCGACCCCCTACGAGCAGTACTTC.

This clonotype occurred a few times. The chain has TRBV27 and TRBJ2-1, with TRBD2 identical over 9 bases. Germline V gene lookup returns CDR1 MNHEY and CDR2 SMNVEV (reference sequence). The CDR3 length is 19 residues. Trimming took 6 bases from V and 0 from J; bases not matched to a gene: 15. CDR3 sequence (DNA): TGTGCCAGCAGGAAACCGGGACTAGCTCTTTTAAGCTCCTACAATGAGCAGTTCTTC. Translating it yields CASRKPGLALLSSYNEQFF.

This clonotype came up many times. The chain couples TRBV27 to TRBJ2-1; 7 positions match TRBD2. V lost 4 bases to trimming and J lost 7 bases; unmatched junction nucleotides: 10. Per germline, CDR1 MNHEY and CDR2 SMNVEV (reference sequence). The CDR3 sequence is 15 residues long. The DNA for the CDR3 is TGTGCCAGCAGTTCTTATGGCGGGAGCTTGAATGAGCAGTTCTTC. Encoded protein: CASSSYGGSLNEQFF.

This clonotype was observed at least ten times. V is TRBV7-8 and J is TRBJ1-1; TRBD1 agrees at 8 bases. Germline V gene lookup returns CDR1 SGHVS and CDR2 FQNEAQ. V lost 3 bases, J lost 8 bases, and 2 bases stayed unmatched. The CDR3 runs 12 residues. The CDR3 loop reads CASSLGDREAFF. In nucleotides, the CDR3 is TGTGCCAGCAGCTTGGGGGACAGGGAAGCTTTCTTT.

The rearrangement links TRBV20-1 to TRBJ2-1, with TRBD2 identical over 14 bases. Trimming took 0 bases from V and 6 from J; bases not matched to a gene: 4. The CDR3 runs to 16 residues. Germline V gene sequence: CDR1 DFQATT, CDR2 SNEGSKA (reference sequence). CDR3 region: CSARDRLAGGPNEQFF. The DNA of the CDR3 is TGCAGTGCTAGAGACCGACTAGCGGGAGGGCCCAATGAGCAGTTCTTC.

The chain employs TRBV25-1 and TRBJ1-6; weak D call: TRBD1 (6 bases). The V and J ends lost 0 bases and 10 bases respectively, with 13 bases between them. Germline V gene sequence: CDR1 MGHDK, CDR2 SYGVNS. The length of the CDR3 is 15 residues. CDR3 protein: CASSEYMGRGSPLHF. The CDR3 DNA reads as TGTGCCAGCAGTGAATATATGGGCAGGGGATCACCCCTCCACTTT.

CDR3 nucleotides: TGTGCCAGCAGTTTTGCAGGGGCTTACAATTCACCCCTCCACTTT. The encoded protein is CASSFAGAYNSPLHF. V and J are TRBV27 and TRBJ1-6; possibly TRBD1 for D (6 bases). CDR1 and CDR2 from the germline V gene are MNHEY and SMNVEV (reference sequence). Trimming shortened V by 3 bases and J by 7 bases, and 13 bases separated the two germline ends. CDR3 length equals 15 residues.

The CDR3 DNA is TGTGCCAGCAGCGTAGGAGCGGCCAACTACAATGAGCAGTTCTTC. Its translation: CASSVGAANYNEQFF. V is TRBV9 and J is TRBJ2-1; possible D gene TRBD2, 5 bases. The CDR3 runs to 15 residues. The V end lost 0 bases, the J end lost 3 bases, and 10 bases lay between the germline ends. Germline V lookup: CDR1 SGDLS, CDR2 YYNGEE.

This clonotype was detected many times. The chain links TRBV12-3 or TRBV12-4 to TRBJ1-6; the D is unclear. With 4 bases removed from V and 0 bases from J, the gap between germline ends came to 7 bases. The CDR3 spans 15 residues. The chain's CDR3 is CASSYLSSYNSPLHF. As DNA, the CDR3 is TGTGCCAGCAGTTATCTGAGCTCCTATAATTCACCCCTCCACTTT.

This clonotype appeared a few times. The chain is built from TRBV6-1 and TRBJ2-3; 13 positions match TRBD2. CDR1 is MNHNS and CDR2 is SASEGT in the germline V gene. The CDR3 contains 15 residues. Losses at the gene ends were 8 bases for V and 6 bases for J; bases not matched to a gene: 8. Here the CDR3 reads CASEGLAGVVDTQYF. CDR3 nucleotides: TGTGCCAGCGAAGGACTAGCGGGAGTGGTCGATACGCAGTATTTT.